The 19 T cell receptor beta chains below come from one sample, sequenced in a study of blood T cell repertoires in COVID-19. Some clones are missing from TCRdb's copy, which holds only in-frame ones; the method was immunoSEQ multiplex PCR. The table records 60,000 or so clones, roughly 83% of them present only once. The source material was peripheral blood. The source is a man aged 25 to 40 with COVID-19, enrolled during active disease.

J is TRBJ1-2 and V is TRBV10-3; possibly TRBD1 for D (5 bases). With 7 bases removed from V and 8 bases from J, the gap between germline ends came to 20 bases. The CDR3 contains 14 residues. CDR1 ENHRY and CDR2 SYGVKD come from the germline V gene. The CDR3 reads CAITLNQGGEGYTF. The CDR3, as DNA: TGTGCCATCACCCTAAACCAGGGAGGTGAGGGCTACACCTTC.

The chain joins TRBV19 to TRBJ2-1; perhaps TRBD1 as D (6 bases). CDR1 and CDR2 from the germline V gene are LNHDA and SQIVND (reference sequence). V lost 6 bases and J lost 5, with 17 bases in between. The CDR3 consists of 15 residues. CDR3 loop: CASSQRGIQNNEQFF. The CDR3 DNA reads TGTGCCAGTAGCCAAAGGGGGATTCAGAACAATGAGCAGTTCTTC.

CDR3 residues: CATSEVGVTETQYF. The CDR3 DNA sequence: TGTGCCACCAGTGAGGTCGGGGTCACAGAGACCCAGTACTTC. The V and J genes are TRBV24-1 and TRBJ2-5; weak D call: TRBD2 (5 bases). This CDR3 has 14 amino acids. Looked up from germline, CDR1 is KGHDR and CDR2 is SFDVKD. Deletions cut 4 bases from V and 4 bases from J, with 12 bases between.

The rearrangement links TRBV19 to TRBJ2-7; 8 nucleotides match TRBD1. The CDR3 is 14 residues long. The ends lost 9 bases at V and 0 bases at J; junction bases unmatched: 7. Germline CDR1 LNHDA, CDR2 SQIVND (reference sequence). CDR3 amino acids: CASSQGAHSYEQYF. The CDR3, as DNA: TGTGCCAGCAGTCAGGGGGCTCACTCCTACGAGCAGTACTTC.

The gene calls are TRBV27 and TRBJ2-1; D might be TRBD2 (6 bases). CDR1 MNHEY and CDR2 SMNVEV come from the germline V gene (reference sequence). Trimming pared 6 bases from V and 4 bases from J, leaving 10 bases between. The CDR3 runs to 13 residues. The CDR3 reads CASRRGYYNEQFF. CDR3 DNA sequence: TGTGCCAGCAGGCGGGGATATTACAATGAGCAGTTCTTC.

The chain couples TRBV25-1 to TRBJ2-5; 13 nucleotides line up with TRBD2. Unmatched junction bases numbered 10, after V lost 3 bases and J lost 3 bases. CDR1 is MGHDK and CDR2 is SYGVNS in the germline V gene. The CDR3 has 18 residues. CDR3 amino acids: CASSEARSGLAGEETQYF. The DNA of the CDR3 is TGTGCCAGCAGTGAGGCCCGCTCCGGACTAGCGGGAGAAGAGACCCAGTACTTC.

The gene calls are TRBV19 and TRBJ1-2; TRBD1 matches 8 bases. This CDR3 is 15 amino acids long. V lost 6 bases to trimming and J lost 0 bases; unmatched junction nucleotides: 6. Germline CDR1 is LNHDA and CDR2 is SQIVND (reference sequence). CDR3 amino acids: CASSRTGFANYGYTF. The CDR3 DNA reads as TGTGCCAGTAGCCGGACAGGGTTTGCTAACTATGGCTACACCTTC. The variable domain in full, with the rest retrieved from reference TRBV19 and TRBJ1-2, is DGGITQSPKYLFRKEGQNVTLSCEQNLNHDAMYWYRQDPGQGLRLIYYSQIVNDFQKGDIAEGYSVSREKKESFPLTVTSAQKNPTAFYLCASSRTGFANYGYTFGSGTRLTVV.

The V and J genes are TRBV3-1 (or the pseudogene TRBV3-2) and TRBJ1-5, with D uncertain. Trimming took 0 bases from V and 0 from J, leaving 9 bases between them. The CDR3 extends over 16 amino acids. Germline loops: CDR1 LGHDT, CDR2 YNNKEL (reference sequence). DNA for the CDR3: TGTGCCAGCAGCCAAGACCCACAGTATAGCAATCAGCCCCAGCATTTT. Translating gives CASSQDPQYSNQPQHF.

This chain connects TRBV13 to TRBJ2-3; TRBD2 aligns across 9 bases. Per the germline V gene, CDR1 is PRHDT and CDR2 is FYEKMQ (reference sequence). The J segment lost 5 bases and the V segment lost 5 bases, leaving 8 bases of the junction unmatched. The CDR3 spans 15 residues. The CDR3 region is CASSPSSGTVDTQYF. The CDR3 nucleotides read TGTGCCAGCAGCCCCTCTAGCGGGACGGTAGATACGCAGTATTTT.

The chain couples TRBV6-1 to TRBJ1-1; possibly TRBD1 for D (5 bases). The CDR3 has 15 residues. In germline, CDR1 is MNHNS, CDR2 SASEGT. V lost 3 bases to trimming and J lost 0 bases, with 11 bases between them. As DNA, the CDR3 is TGTGCCAGCAGTGACAGGGCTAAACTGAACACTGAAGCTTTCTTT. Amino acid sequence: CASSDRAKLNTEAFF.

The J gene is TRBJ1-1, the V gene TRBV6-6; TRBD1 might be the D (5 bases). The germline V and J ends were trimmed by 6 bases and 5 bases, with 13 bases remaining between them. CDR3 size: 13 residues. Per the germline V gene, CDR1 is MNHNY and CDR2 is SVGAGI (reference sequence). DNA of the CDR3: TGTGCCAGCAGCTCCCGTGGGGGGACTGAAGCTTTCTTT. It encodes CASSSRGGTEAFF.

The sample holds one count of this clone. The CDR3 bases are TGTGCCAGCAGTTCTCGACAGAGGTCCGGGGCCAACGTCCTGACTTTC. It specifies CASSSRQRSGANVLTF. J is TRBJ2-6 and V is TRBV28; tentative D call: TRBD1 (5 bases). The CDR3 consists of 16 residues. V lost 4 bases and J lost 4, with 14 bases in between. Germline CDR1 MDHEN, CDR2 SYDVKM. The full variable domain, its missing parts supplied by reference TRBV28 and TRBJ2-6, is DVKVTQSSRYLVKRTGEKVFLECVQDMDHENMFWYRQDPGLGLRLIYFSYDVKMKEKGDIPEGYSVSREKKERFSLILESASTNQTSMYLCASSSRQRSGANVLTFGAGSRLTVL.

The chain has TRBV7-2 and TRBJ1-4; D is ambiguous. The CDR3 sequence is 14 residues long. The germline gives CDR1 SGHTA, CDR2 FQGNSA. V gave up 5 bases and J gave up 4 bases, with 11 bases separating them. Here the CDR3 reads CASSGRVGNEKLFF. CDR3 nucleotides: TGTGCCAGCAGCGGTCGAGTTGGTAATGAAAAACTGTTTTTT. Looking up the rest from reference TRBV7-2 and TRBJ1-4 gives the full variable domain: GAGVSQSPSNKVTEKGKDVELRCDPISGHTALYWYRQSLGQGLEFLIYFQGNSAPDKSGLPSDRFSAERTGGSVSTLTIQRTQQEDSAVYLCASSGRVGNEKLFFGSGTQLSVL.

The chain carries TRBV28 and TRBJ2-5; 11 bases match TRBD1. The CDR3 spans 15 residues. Germline values: CDR1 MDHEN, CDR2 SYDVKM. With 2 bases clipped from V and 2 bases from J, the junction kept 1 base outside the gene matches. CDR3 nucleotides: TGTGCCAGCAGTTTACGGGACAGGGGGCAAGAGACCCAGTACTTC. Protein: CASSLRDRGQETQYF.

This chain joins TRBV18 and TRBJ2-1; D perhaps matches TRBD2 (6 bases). With 6 bases removed from V and 8 bases from J, the gap between germline ends came to 14 bases. Germline V CDR1 and CDR2: KGHSH, LQKENI. This CDR3 comprises 13 residues. CDR3 DNA: TGTGCCAGCTCTACCTATAGCGGAGATGAGCAGTTCTTC. Translating it yields CASSTYSGDEQFF. Full variable domain (outside the CDR3, taken from reference TRBV18 and TRBJ2-1): NAGVMQNPRHLVRRRGQEARLRCSPMKGHSHVYWYRQLPEEGLKFMVYLQKENIIDESGMPKERFSAEFPKEGPSILRIQQVVRGDSAAYFCASSTYSGDEQFFGPGTRLTVL.

The chain employs TRBV13 and TRBJ1-4; 7 positions match TRBD1. This CDR3 is built from 13 residues. With 6 bases clipped from V and 10 bases from J, the junction kept 8 bases outside the gene matches. The germline CDR1 and CDR2 sequences are PRHDT and FYEKMQ (reference sequence). The CDR3 is CASRNDREGKLFF. The DNA of the CDR3 is TGTGCCAGCAGAAATGACAGGGAAGGAAAACTGTTTTTT.

The chain employs TRBV7-2 and TRBJ2-1, with D possibly TRBD1 on 6 matching bases. The ends were cut back, 3 bases at V and 6 bases at J, with 15 bases in the middle. CDR3 length: 15 residues. Germline CDR1 is SGHTA and CDR2 is FQGNSA. CDR3 amino acids: CASSFRQEVGNEQFF. CDR3 bases: TGTGCCAGCAGCTTTCGACAGGAGGTGGGCAATGAGCAGTTCTTC. Looking up the rest from reference TRBV7-2 and TRBJ2-1 gives the full variable domain: GAGVSQSPSNKVTEKGKDVELRCDPISGHTALYWYRQSLGQGLEFLIYFQGNSAPDKSGLPSDRFSAERTGGSVSTLTIQRTQQEDSAVYLCASSFRQEVGNEQFFGPGTRLTVL.

V usage is TRBV5-4 and J usage is TRBJ1-4; TRBD1 aligns across 8 bases. CDR1 and CDR2 (germline): SGHNT, YYREEE (reference sequence). The CDR3 loop spans 17 amino acids. J lost 4 bases, V lost 2 bases, and 10 bases had no gene match. CDR3 loop: CASSFRPPDRVNEKLFF. DNA of the CDR3: TGTGCCAGCAGCTTTCGCCCCCCGGACAGGGTTAATGAAAAACTGTTTTTT. The full variable domain, its missing parts supplied by reference TRBV5-4 and TRBJ1-4, is ETGVTQSPTHLIKTRGQQVTLRCSSQSGHNTVSWYQQALGQGPQFIFQYYREEENGRGNFPPRFSGLQFPNYSSELNVNALELDDSALYLCASSFRPPDRVNEKLFFGSGTQLSVL.

V and J are TRBV12-3 or TRBV12-4 and TRBJ1-5; no clear D. The CDR3 runs 13 residues. Trimming left V 8 bases short and J 4 bases short, with 12 bases between. For the CDR3, the DNA is TGTGCCAGCGTGGGAAGGGAGAATCAGCCCCAGCATTTT. Amino acids: CASVGRENQPQHF.